The 2 T cell receptor beta chains below all came from one sample that was sequenced in a study of T cell repertoires in aging, cancer and after chemotherapy. Peripheral blood genomic DNA, not sorted cells or RNA, was the template. A mixed TRB-A/B primer pool amplified rearranged TRB by multiplex touch-down PCR. TCRdb passed the multiplex PCR reads through MiXCR, listing each CDR3 protein once. Among about 6,200 distinct CDR3 sequences listed, 25% to 30% were seen once. The sample taken for sequencing was blood. The origin of the receptors is a human donor in good health.

The table lists this clonotype with a count of one. The gene calls are TRBV5-6 and TRBJ2-5; D remains unclear. Germline CDR1 and CDR2: SGHDT and YYEEEE. Deletions cut 2 bases from V and 1 base from J, with 6 bases between. The CDR3 length is 13 residues. Here the CDR3 DNA reads TGTGCCAGCAGCTTAGTAATCCAAGAGACCCAGTACTTC. This encodes CASSLVIQETQYF.

In the case of this clonotype: The conserved phenylalanine or tryptophan normally closing the CDR3 is absent here, so this likely arose from a read error. This chain uses TRBV5-1 with TRBJ2-1; D gene uncertain. V was clipped by 0 bases and J by 6 bases, with 1 base between them. This CDR3 spans 11 amino acids. In germline, CDR1 is SGHRS, CDR2 YFSETQ. In DNA form, the CDR3 reads TGCGCCAGCAGCTTGGGCAATGAGCAGTTCATC. This encodes CASSLGNEQFI.